This is a list of T cell receptor beta chains from one sample in a study of OX40 agonist ivuxolimab in advanced cancers. The protocol was immunoSEQ multiplex PCR, while the TCRdb copy is restricted to in-frame clones and leaves out a portion. This repertoire shows tens of thousands of clones, around 85% found once; its top ten account for approximately 3.6%. The material sequenced was CD4+ or CD8+ T cells sorted from blood, taken in a trial of the OX40 agonist ivuxolimab. Receptors were obtained from an adult with an advanced solid tumor such as melanoma, head and neck, liver or kidney cancer. CDR3s include the opening cysteine and the closing phenylalanine or tryptophan. A D gene is named only where the DNA matches it firmly. Expanded clones are given a class, and other clones once, few, many or no size at all.

size | J | length | D | V | DNA | CDR3
medium-sized | TRBJ2-1 | 15 | NA | TRBV9 | TGTGCCAGCAGCGTAGACTCAGTTTCCTACAATGAGCAGTTCTTC | CASSVDSVSYNEQFF
few | TRBJ2-7 | 17 | TRBD1 | TRBV29-1 | TGCAGCGTCCTGGGGGTTACTCGGACAGGGATGGTAGGCGAGCAGTACTTC | CSVLGVTRTGMVGEQYF
NA | TRBJ2-3 | 13 | NA | TRBV6-4 | TGTGCCAGCAGGGCTCAGGAGTCAGATACGCAGTATTTT | CASRAQESDTQYF
NA | TRBJ1-4 | 15 | NA | TRBV6-1 | TGTGCCAGCAGTGAAGCGGGGGGGTTGGGTGAAAAACTGTTTTTT | CASSEAGGLGEKLFF
NA | TRBJ1-5 | 15 | TRBD1 | TRBV28 | TGTGCCAGCACATATTCGGGACAGGTTAATCAGCCCCAGCATTTT | CASTYSGQVNQPQHF
NA | TRBJ1-2 | 14 | NA | TRBV7-3 | TGTGCCAGCAGCCTAGACAGTTCTAACTATGGCTACACCTTC | CASSLDSSNYGYTF
NA | TRBJ2-5 | 14 | NA | TRBV27 | TGTGCCAGCAGTTTACTTCCCCGGGAGGAGACCCAGTACTTC | CASSLLPREETQYF
once | TRBJ1-2 | 12 | NA | TRBV18 | TGTGCCAGCTCACCAGCTAACTATGGCTACACCTTC | CASSPANYGYTF
once | TRBJ2-2 | 14 | TRBD2 | TRBV18 | TGTGCCAGCTTCCCTAGCGGACTGTCCGGGGAGCTGTTTTTT | CASFPSGLSGELFF
NA | TRBJ1-2 | 12 | NA | TRBV28 | TGTGCCTCAAGGCTCTCACCCAATGGCTACACCTTC | CASRLSPNGYTF
NA | TRBJ1-6 | 11 | NA | TRBV19 | TGTGCCAGTAGCTCGGGTGCACCCCTCCACTTT | CASSSGAPLHF
NA | TRBJ2-1 | 18 | TRBD2 | TRBV6-1 | TGTGCCAGCAGTGAAAGGTTCGGCGGGAGGGCCGGGTCCACTGAGCAGTTCTTC | CASSERFGGRAGSTEQFF
NA | TRBJ1-2 | 13 | NA | TRBV2 | TGTGCCAGCATTGAACAGGGAAACTATGGCTACACCTTC | CASIEQGNYGYTF
NA | TRBJ2-7 | 14 | NA | TRBV5-1 | TGCGCCAGCAGCTTGGTGCCCGGGAACTACGAGCAGTACTTC | CASSLVPGNYEQYF
NA | TRBJ2-7 | 14 | NA | TRBV6-5 | TGTGCCAGCAGTCGCAGGGACTCAACCTACGAGCAGTACTTC | CASSRRDSTYEQYF
once | TRBJ2-7 | 16 | NA | TRBV5-5 | TGTGCCAGCAGCGTCCCAGTCCGGACCAGACTCTTCGAGCAGTACTTC | CASSVPVRTRLFEQYF
NA | TRBJ2-7 | 16 | NA | TRBV6-5 | TGTGCCAGCAGTTACAGCATCCCGTCTGGTGACTACGAGCAGTACTTC | CASSYSIPSGDYEQYF
NA | TRBJ1-3 | 14 | TRBD1 | TRBV2 | TGTGCCAGCGGCTCGACAGGGTCTGGAAACACCATATATTTT | CASGSTGSGNTIYF
NA | TRBJ1-4 | 13 | NA | TRBV28 | TGTGCCAGCAGTTTACCAGGGAATGAAAAACTGTTTTTT | CASSLPGNEKLFF
NA | TRBJ1-4 | 13 | NA | TRBV30 | TGTGCCTGGAAACAGGGTCGAGATGAAAAACTGTTTTTT | CAWKQGRDEKLFF
NA | TRBJ1-3 | 17 | TRBD1 | TRBV6-1 | TGTGCCAGCAGTGCCCCCGGGACAGTCGGCTCTGGAAACACCATATATTTT | CASSAPGTVGSGNTIYF
NA | TRBJ2-7 | 15 | TRBD2 | TRBV7-8 | TGTGCCAGCAGTCACGGGGGGGCGGGAGGAGGGGAGCAGTACTTC | CASSHGGAGGGEQYF
NA | TRBJ2-2 | 13 | NA | TRBV30 | TGTGCCTGGAGTGTGGGATGGGACGGGGAGCTGTTTTTT | CAWSVGWDGELFF
NA | TRBJ2-7 | 14 | TRBD1 | TRBV19 | TGTGCCAGTAGGGAACAGGGGGCGCAATACGAGCAGTACTTC | CASREQGAQYEQYF
NA | TRBJ1-5 | 18 | NA | TRBV28 | TGTGCAACCACCAACCCGAGGGGCCACCATCATGGCAATCAGCCCCAGCATTTT | CATTNPRGHHHGNQPQHF
NA | TRBJ2-7 | 14 | NA | TRBV19 | TGTGCCAGTAGTACCTCGGGTGGCTCCTACGAGCAGTACTTC | CASSTSGGSYEQYF
few | TRBJ2-5 | 13 | NA | TRBV5-8 | TGTGCCAGCAGGGTACAGGGTCGAGAGACCCAGTACTTC | CASRVQGRETQYF
NA | TRBJ2-5 | 13 | NA | TRBV7-7 | TGTGCTAGCAGCAGGGACGATGGAGAGACCCAGTACTTC | CASSRDDGETQYF
NA | TRBJ1-6 | 15 | NA | TRBV7-9 | TGTGCCAGCAGCCAAAGTTCGAAAAGGGATTCACCCCTCCACTTT | CASSQSSKRDSPLHF
NA | TRBJ2-1 | 15 | TRBD2 | TRBV27 | TGTGCCAGCAGTGCCGCAGCGGGGGCTGGCAATGAGCAGTTCTTC | CASSAAAGAGNEQFF
NA | TRBJ2-2 | 12 | TRBD1 | TRBV2 | TGTGCCGGACAAACAGGGGCCGGGGAGCTGTTTTTT | CAGQTGAGELFF
NA | TRBJ1-2 | 16 | TRBD1 | TRBV28 | TGTGCCAGCAGTCAACCGGGACAGATAGCTAACTATGGCTACACCTTC | CASSQPGQIANYGYTF
once | TRBJ1-2 | 14 | NA | TRBV27 | TGTGCCAGCAGTTTAAGGGCAGAGAGCTATGGCTACACCTTC | CASSLRAESYGYTF
NA | TRBJ2-1 | 13 | NA | TRBV7-9 | TGTGCCAGCAGCTTAGTTCTGATGGGTGAGCAGTTCTTC | CASSLVLMGEQFF
NA | TRBJ2-7 | 14 | TRBD2 | TRBV7-9 | TGTGCCAGCAGCCCTAGCGGGAGAGGCTACGAGCAGTACTTC | CASSPSGRGYEQYF
once | TRBJ1-5 | 14 | TRBD1 | TRBV6-6 | TGTGCCAGCACCCCGGGACAGGGCAATCAGCCCCAGCATTTT | CASTPGQGNQPQHF
NA | TRBJ2-1 | 14 | NA | TRBV7-9 | TGTGCCAGCAGCTTAGAAAGGGCTCGGAATGAGCAGTTCTTC | CASSLERARNEQFF
NA | TRBJ1-5 | 14 | NA | TRBV4-1 | TGCGCCAGCAGCCAAGATTGGGGTAATCAGCCCCAGCATTTT | CASSQDWGNQPQHF
NA | TRBJ2-7 | 16 | NA | TRBV6-1 | TGTGCCAGCAGTGAAGGGGTGAGTTATCGGGTCTACGAGCAGTACTTC | CASSEGVSYRVYEQYF
NA | TRBJ2-2 | 17 | TRBD1 | TRBV5-6 | TGTGCCAGCAGCTTGGCCGGGACAGTCACGAACACCGGGGAGCTGTTTTTT | CASSLAGTVTNTGELFF
NA | TRBJ2-7 | 12 | NA | TRBV5-1 | TGCGCCAGCAGCTTGGGAGGCTCCGAGCAGTACTTC | CASSLGGSEQYF
NA | TRBJ2-5 | 18 | TRBD1 | TRBV4-1 | TGCGCCAGCAGCCAAGGACCCTCCTTGACAGGGGGACAAGAGACCCAGTACTTC | CASSQGPSLTGGQETQYF
NA | TRBJ1-2 | 14 | TRBD1 | TRBV10-3 | TGTGCCATCAGTGGGACAGGGGGCAACTATGGCTACACCTTC | CAISGTGGNYGYTF
NA | TRBJ1-1 | 13 | TRBD1 | TRBV5-4 | TGTGCCAGCAGCTTGGTTAAGGGGGCAGAAGCTTTCTTT | CASSLVKGAEAFF
NA | TRBJ2-4 | 16 | NA | TRBV5-5 | TGTGCCAGCAGCTTTGGAGGGGGCCGGGCCAAAAACATTCAGTACTTC | CASSFGGGRAKNIQYF
NA | TRBJ2-3 | 17 | NA | TRBV9 | TGTGCCAGCAGCGTAGATGGGGGACGGTCCTTTGCAGATACGCAGTATTTT | CASSVDGGRSFADTQYF
NA | TRBJ2-2 | 15 | TRBD1 | TRBV2 | TGTGCCAGCAGGGGCCGGGACAGGGGTGGCGGGGAGCTGTTTTTT | CASRGRDRGGGELFF
few | TRBJ2-3 | 15 | TRBD2 | TRBV7-2 | TGTGCCAGCAGCTTAGACGGGGGGGCAGGAGATACGCAGTATTTT | CASSLDGGAGDTQYF
NA | TRBJ2-5 | 11 | NA | TRBV28 | TGTGCCAGCAGAGAACAAGAGACCCAGTACTTC | CASREQETQYF
once | TRBJ1-6 | 16 | NA | TRBV6-1 | TGTGCCAGCAGTGAAGCCCGAATGGGTACTAATTCACCCCTCCACTTT | CASSEARMGTNSPLHF
few | TRBJ1-2 | 16 | NA | TRBV27 | TGTGCCAGCAGTGAAGATTCGGGACCGACAATGGGGGGCTACACCTTC | CASSEDSGPTMGGYTF
NA | TRBJ2-7 | 16 | TRBD2 | TRBV6-6 | TGTGCCAGCAGTTATCTCGGGACTAGCGGGAGTTACGAGCAGTACTTC | CASSYLGTSGSYEQYF
NA | TRBJ1-2 | 12 | TRBD1 | TRBV9 | TGTGCCAGCAGCGGGGACAGCTATGGCTACACCTTC | CASSGDSYGYTF
NA | TRBJ2-3 | 14 | NA | TRBV6-1 | TGTGCCAGCAGTGACAGGGGCGGCACAGATACGCAGTATTTT | CASSDRGGTDTQYF
NA | TRBJ2-7 | 18 | TRBD1 | TRBV28 | TGTGCCAGCAGTTTAATAGGAGGGTGGGACAGGGTCACCTACGAGCAGTACTTC | CASSLIGGWDRVTYEQYF
NA | TRBJ2-3 | 12 | NA | TRBV18 | TGTGCCAGCTCACCCTACACAGATACGCAGTATTTT | CASSPYTDTQYF
NA | TRBJ1-2 | 15 | TRBD1 | TRBV5-4 | TGTGCCAGCAGCCCCGACTTGACAGGGGCAGAGGGCTACACCTTC | CASSPDLTGAEGYTF
NA | TRBJ1-1 | 14 | NA | TRBV5-1 | TGCGCCAGCAGCTTGACAGGGAGGGCCACTGAAGCTTTCTTT | CASSLTGRATEAFF
NA | TRBJ1-2 | 13 | NA | TRBV5-1 | TGCGCCAGCAGCTTGGTATACAGGGACGGCTACACCTTC | CASSLVYRDGYTF